What follows is one TCR beta chain and its context. Antigen: not known. With UMIs, 5'RACE template switching was used to make TCR beta cDNA. After re-calling the 5' RACE reads, TCRdb lists one entry per CDR3 protein, DNA absent. The sample data list over 250,000 distinct CDR3 sequences. These data originate in a study of T cells expressing NK-cell markers. Broader study findings: Similarly, these clonotypes led the CD3+CD56-NKG2C+ fraction as well in a handful of donors.

Source material: blood T cells: a sorted CD56 or NKG2C T cell subset, CD4+ or CD8+ T cells, or bulk PBMC T cells (not recorded which). The clonotype originates from a woman aged 18 to 69 in good health.

The CDR3 loop is CSPGRAGGPDTQYF. V usage is TRBV20-1 and J usage is TRBJ2-3; absent DNA, TCRdb's TRBD2 call cannot be checked. The CDR3 runs to 14 residues. Germline V gives CDR1 DFQATT, CDR2 SNEGSKA (reference sequence).